A selection of T cell receptor beta chains follows, all from one sample in a study of blood T cell repertoires in COVID-19. The assay was immunoSEQ multiplex PCR, and TCRdb's table has in-frame clones only and misses some. The sample consists of under 45,000 clones, about 84% of them appearing once. Specimen: peripheral blood. Receptor source: a man in his 70s with COVID-19, enrolled during active disease. The CDR3 runs from the conserved cysteine through the conserved F or W. The D gene is left open where the match is weak. Size tells how often a clone was seen (once, few, many) or the class of an expanded clone, and some rows leave it out.

J	D	size	V	DNA	CDR3
TRBJ1-5	NA	NA	TRBV2	TGTGCCAGCACCCTAGAGGGGGTAGGTCAGCCCCAGCATTTT	CASTLEGVGQPQHF
TRBJ2-7	TRBD2	NA	TRBV19	TGTGCCAGTAGTACAACAGATTCTTCTAGCGGAGAGCAGTACTTC	CASSTTDSSSGEQYF
TRBJ2-1	TRBD1	NA	TRBV5-1	TGCGCCAGCGGGAGGACAGGGGTTTCGGAGCAGTTCTTC	CASGRTGVSEQFF
TRBJ2-5	NA	few	TRBV4-1	TGCGCCAGCAGCCCCTCGGGGGTAACCCAAGAGACCCAGTACTTC	CASSPSGVTQETQYF
TRBJ1-1	NA	NA	TRBV7-9	TGTGCCAGCAGCCCGGACAAGAACACTGAAGCTTTCTTT	CASSPDKNTEAFF
TRBJ1-6	TRBD1	NA	TRBV19	TGTGCCAGTAGTCCGACCGGACAGGCTCTCGCTTCACCCCTCCACTTT	CASSPTGQALASPLHF
TRBJ1-2	TRBD1	few	TRBV9	TGTGCCAGCAGCGGACAGGGGAGCGGTGGCTACACCTTC	CASSGQGSGGYTF
TRBJ1-5	NA	NA	TRBV20-1	TGCAGTGCTAGTATTTTTCAGGCCAATCAGCCCCAGCATTTT	CSASIFQANQPQHF
TRBJ2-1	NA	few	TRBV6-4	TGTGCCAGCAGTGACTCCGGTAGCGGAGTTCGTGAGCAGTTCTTC	CASSDSGSGVREQFF
TRBJ1-5	NA	NA	TRBV19	TGTGCCAGTAGTGTGGGGGGATACGATCAGCCCCAGCATTTT	CASSVGGYDQPQHF
TRBJ2-5	NA	NA	TRBV20-1	TGCAGTGCTAGTACCCCCGGACTCGTGGTTGGGACCCAGTACTTC	CSASTPGLVVGTQYF
TRBJ1-6	NA	NA	TRBV24-1	TGTGCCACCAGTGATCGCCCGACAGGTGGATCACCCCTCCACTTT	CATSDRPTGGSPLHF
TRBJ1-5	TRBD1	NA	TRBV4-1	TGCGCCAGCAGCCGGGCCGGGACAGGGAATCAGCCCCAGCATTTT	CASSRAGTGNQPQHF
TRBJ2-3	TRBD1	NA	TRBV27	TGTGCCAGCAGTTCCGGGACAGGGGGCCGTAGAGATACGCAGTATTTT	CASSSGTGGRRDTQYF
TRBJ2-5	NA	NA	TRBV30	TGTGCCTGGAGTGTACAGCAAGAGACCCAGTACTTC	CAWSVQQETQYF
TRBJ2-3	TRBD2	NA	TRBV6-2/TRBV6-3	TGTGCCAGCAGCTATCAATCCGGACTAGCACGCACAGATACGCAGTATTTT	CASSYQSGLARTDTQYF
TRBJ2-3	NA	few	TRBV4-3	TGCGCCAGCAGCCAAGTGGGTTGGCGGGGTAGCACAGATACGCAGTATTTT	CASSQVGWRGSTDTQYF
TRBJ2-7	NA	NA	TRBV10-2	TGCGCCAGCAGTGAGTCACAGGGCGACTACGAGCAGTACTTC	CASSESQGDYEQYF
TRBJ1-1	NA	once	TRBV5-4	TGTGCCAGCAGCTTGTATGGGGCAACTGAAGCTTTCTTT	CASSLYGATEAFF